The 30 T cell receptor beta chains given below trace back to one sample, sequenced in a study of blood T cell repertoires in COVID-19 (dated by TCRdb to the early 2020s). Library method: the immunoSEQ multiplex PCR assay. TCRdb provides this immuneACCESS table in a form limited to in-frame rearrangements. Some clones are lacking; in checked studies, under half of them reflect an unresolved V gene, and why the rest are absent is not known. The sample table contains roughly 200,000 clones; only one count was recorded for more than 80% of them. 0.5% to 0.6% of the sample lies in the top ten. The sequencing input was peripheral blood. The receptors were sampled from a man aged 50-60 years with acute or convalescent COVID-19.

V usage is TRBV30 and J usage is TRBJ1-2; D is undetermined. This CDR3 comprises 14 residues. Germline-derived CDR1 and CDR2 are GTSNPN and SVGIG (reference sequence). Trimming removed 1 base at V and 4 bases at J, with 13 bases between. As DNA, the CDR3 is TGTGCCTGGAGTGGCGGCAGTGAGAGCTATGGCTACACCTTC. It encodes CAWSGGSESYGYTF. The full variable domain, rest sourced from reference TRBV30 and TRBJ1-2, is SQTIHQWPATLVQPVGSPLSLECTVEGTSNPNLYWYRQAAGRGLQLLFYSVGIGQISSEVPQNLSASRPQDRQFILSSKKLLLSDSGFYLCAWSGGSESYGYTFGSGTRLTVV.

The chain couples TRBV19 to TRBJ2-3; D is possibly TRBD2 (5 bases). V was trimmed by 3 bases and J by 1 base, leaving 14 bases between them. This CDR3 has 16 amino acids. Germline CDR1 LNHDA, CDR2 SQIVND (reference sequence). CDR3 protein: CASSMEAARRTDTQYF. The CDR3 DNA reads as TGTGCCAGTAGTATGGAAGCGGCACGCCGCACAGATACGCAGTATTTT.

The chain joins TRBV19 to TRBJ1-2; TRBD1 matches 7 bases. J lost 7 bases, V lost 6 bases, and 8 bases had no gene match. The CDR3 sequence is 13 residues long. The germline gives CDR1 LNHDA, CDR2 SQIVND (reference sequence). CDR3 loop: CASSPDREVGYTF. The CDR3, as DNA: TGTGCCAGTAGCCCCGACAGGGAAGTTGGCTACACCTTC.

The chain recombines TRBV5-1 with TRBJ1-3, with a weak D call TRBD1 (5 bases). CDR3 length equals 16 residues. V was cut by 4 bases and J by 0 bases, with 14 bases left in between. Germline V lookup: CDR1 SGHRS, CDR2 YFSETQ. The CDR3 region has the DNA TGCGCCAGCAGCCCCGGCCTCAGGGCCTCTGGAAACACCATATATTTT. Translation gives CASSPGLRASGNTIYF. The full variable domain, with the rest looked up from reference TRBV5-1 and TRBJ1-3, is KAGVTQTPRYLIKTRGQQVTLSCSPISGHRSVSWYQQTPGQGLQFLFEYFSETQRNKGNFPGRFSGRQFSNSRSEMNVSTLELGDSALYLCASSPGLRASGNTIYFGEGSWLTVV.

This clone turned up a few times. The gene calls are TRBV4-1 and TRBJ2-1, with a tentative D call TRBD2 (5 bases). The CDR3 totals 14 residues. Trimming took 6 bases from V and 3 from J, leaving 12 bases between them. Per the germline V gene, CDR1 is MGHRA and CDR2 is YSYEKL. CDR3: CASRTGILYNEQFF. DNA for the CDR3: TGCGCCAGCAGGACGGGAATTCTCTACAATGAGCAGTTCTTC.

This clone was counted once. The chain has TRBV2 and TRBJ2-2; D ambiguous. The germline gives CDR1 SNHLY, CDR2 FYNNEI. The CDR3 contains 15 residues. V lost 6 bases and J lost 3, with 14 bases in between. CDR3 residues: CASSELTSDTGELFF. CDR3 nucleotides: TGTGCCAGCAGCGAGCTGACAAGTGACACCGGGGAGCTGTTTTTT.

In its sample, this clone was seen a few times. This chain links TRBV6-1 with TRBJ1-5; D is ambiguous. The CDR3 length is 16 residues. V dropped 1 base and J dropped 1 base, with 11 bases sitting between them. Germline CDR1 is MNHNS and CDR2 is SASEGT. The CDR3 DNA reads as TGTGCCAGCAGTGAAGTTCTAGTCATGAGCAATCAGCCCCAGCATTTT. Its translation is CASSEVLVMSNQPQHF.

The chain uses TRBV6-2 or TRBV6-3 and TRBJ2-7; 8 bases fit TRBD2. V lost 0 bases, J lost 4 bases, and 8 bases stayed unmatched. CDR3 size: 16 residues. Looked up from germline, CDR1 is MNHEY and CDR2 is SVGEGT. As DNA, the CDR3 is TGTGCCAGCAGTTACTCAGGGAGCGGGGGATTTTACGAGCAGTACTTC. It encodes CASSYSGSGGFYEQYF.

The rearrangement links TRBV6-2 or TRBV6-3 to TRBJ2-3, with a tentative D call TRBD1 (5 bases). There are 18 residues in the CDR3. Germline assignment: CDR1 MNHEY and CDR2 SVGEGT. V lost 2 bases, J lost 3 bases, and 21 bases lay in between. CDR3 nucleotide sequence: TGTGCCAGCAGTTACACCCCGCTAGGGCAGGGCGGTACAGATACGCAGTATTTT. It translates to CASSYTPLGQGGTDTQYF.

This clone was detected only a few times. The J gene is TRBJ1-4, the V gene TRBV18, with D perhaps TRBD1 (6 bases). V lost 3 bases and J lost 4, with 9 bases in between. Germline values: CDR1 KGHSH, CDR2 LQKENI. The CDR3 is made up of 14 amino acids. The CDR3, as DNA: TGTGCCAGCTCACCGGACAGCTATAATGAAAAACTGTTTTTT. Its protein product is CASSPDSYNEKLFF.

The CDR3 protein is CASSLGQGETQYF. The CDR3 bases are TGTGCCAGCAGCTTAGGACAGGGAGAGACCCAGTACTTC. The V and J genes are TRBV7-2 and TRBJ2-5, with TRBD1 identical over 7 bases. Germline CDR1 SGHTA, CDR2 FQGNSA. J gave up 4 bases and V 1 base, and 0 bases lay outside the gene matches. The CDR3 extends over 13 amino acids. Variable domain in full (rest from reference TRBV7-2 and TRBJ2-5): GAGVSQSPSNKVTEKGKDVELRCDPISGHTALYWYRQSLGQGLEFLIYFQGNSAPDKSGLPSDRFSAERTGGSVSTLTIQRTQQEDSAVYLCASSLGQGETQYFGPGTRLLVL.

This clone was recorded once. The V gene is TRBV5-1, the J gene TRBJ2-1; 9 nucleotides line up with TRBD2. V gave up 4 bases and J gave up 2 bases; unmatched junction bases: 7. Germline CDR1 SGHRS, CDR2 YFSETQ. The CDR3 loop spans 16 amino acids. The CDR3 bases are TGCGCCAGCAGCCCGGTAGCGGGAGCACCCTACAATGAGCAGTTCTTC. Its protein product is CASSPVAGAPYNEQFF.

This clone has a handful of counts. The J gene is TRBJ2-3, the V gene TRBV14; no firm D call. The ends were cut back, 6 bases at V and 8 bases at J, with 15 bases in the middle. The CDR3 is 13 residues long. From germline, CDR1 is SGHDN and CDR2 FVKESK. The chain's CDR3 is CASSPSPRGTQYF. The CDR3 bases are TGTGCCAGCAGTCCAAGCCCTCGTGGTACGCAGTATTTT.

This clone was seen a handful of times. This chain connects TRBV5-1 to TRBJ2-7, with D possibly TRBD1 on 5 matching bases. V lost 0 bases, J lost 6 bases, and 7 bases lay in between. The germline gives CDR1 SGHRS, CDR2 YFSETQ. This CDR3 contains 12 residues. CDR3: CASSLEGFEQYF. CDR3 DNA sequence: TGCGCCAGCAGCTTGGAGGGGTTCGAGCAGTACTTC.

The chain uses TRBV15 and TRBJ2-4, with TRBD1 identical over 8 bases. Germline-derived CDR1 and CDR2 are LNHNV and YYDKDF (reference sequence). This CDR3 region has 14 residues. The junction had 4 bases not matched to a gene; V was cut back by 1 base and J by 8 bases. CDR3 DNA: TGTGCCACCAGCAGAGCCCAGGGGGCTGACATTCAGTACTTC. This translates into CATSRAQGADIQYF.

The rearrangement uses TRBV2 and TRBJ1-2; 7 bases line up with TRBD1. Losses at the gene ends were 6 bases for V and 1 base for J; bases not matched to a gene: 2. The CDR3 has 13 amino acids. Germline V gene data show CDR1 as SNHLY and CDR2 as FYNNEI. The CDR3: CASSRQGNYGYTF. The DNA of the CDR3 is TGTGCCAGCAGCAGACAGGGTAACTATGGCTACACCTTC.

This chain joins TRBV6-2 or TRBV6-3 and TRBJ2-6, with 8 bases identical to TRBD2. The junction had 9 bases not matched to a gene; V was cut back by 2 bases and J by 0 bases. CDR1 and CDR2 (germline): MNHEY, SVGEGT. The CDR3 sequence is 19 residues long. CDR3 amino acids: CASSYRGGHRASGANVLTF. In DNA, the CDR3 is TGTGCCAGCAGTTACCGGGGGGGACACAGGGCCTCTGGGGCCAACGTCCTGACTTTC.

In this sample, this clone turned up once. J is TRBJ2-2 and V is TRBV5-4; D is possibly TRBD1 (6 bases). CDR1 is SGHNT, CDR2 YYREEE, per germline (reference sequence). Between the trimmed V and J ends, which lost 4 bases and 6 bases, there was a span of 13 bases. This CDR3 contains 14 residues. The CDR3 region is CASSSRGNAGELFF. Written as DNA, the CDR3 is TGTGCCAGCAGCAGCAGGGGAAACGCCGGGGAGCTGTTTTTT.

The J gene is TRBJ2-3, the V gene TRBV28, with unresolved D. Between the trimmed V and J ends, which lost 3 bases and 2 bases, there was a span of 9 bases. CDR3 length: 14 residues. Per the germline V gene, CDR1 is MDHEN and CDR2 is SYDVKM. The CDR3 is CASSFSSVTDTQYF. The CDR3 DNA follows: TGTGCCAGCAGTTTTTCTAGTGTCACAGATACGCAGTATTTT.

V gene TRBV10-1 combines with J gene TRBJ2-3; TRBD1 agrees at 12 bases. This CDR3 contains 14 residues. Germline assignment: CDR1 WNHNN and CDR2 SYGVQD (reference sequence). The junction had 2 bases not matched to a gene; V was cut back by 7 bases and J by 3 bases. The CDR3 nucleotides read TGCGCCAGCATGGGACAGGGGGCGACAGATACGCAGTATTTT. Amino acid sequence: CASMGQGATDTQYF.

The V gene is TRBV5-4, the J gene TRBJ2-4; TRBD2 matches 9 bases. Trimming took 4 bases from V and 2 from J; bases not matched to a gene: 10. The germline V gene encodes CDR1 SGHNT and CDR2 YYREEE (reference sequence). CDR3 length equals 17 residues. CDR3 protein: CASSPGGGAFTKNIQYF. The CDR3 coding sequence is TGTGCCAGCAGCCCCGGCGGGGGGGCTTTCACCAAAAACATTCAGTACTTC.

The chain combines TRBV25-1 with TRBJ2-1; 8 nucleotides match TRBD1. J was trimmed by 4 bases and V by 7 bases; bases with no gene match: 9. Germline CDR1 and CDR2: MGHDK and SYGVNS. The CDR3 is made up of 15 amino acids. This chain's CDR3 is CASTPAGGRYNEQFF. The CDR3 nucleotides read TGTGCCAGCACTCCCGCAGGGGGCAGGTACAATGAGCAGTTCTTC.

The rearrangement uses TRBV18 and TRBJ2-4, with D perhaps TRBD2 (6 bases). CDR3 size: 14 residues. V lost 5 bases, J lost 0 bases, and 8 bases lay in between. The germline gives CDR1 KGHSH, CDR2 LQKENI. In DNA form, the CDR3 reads TGTGCCAGCTCAGGGACTCTAGCCAAAAACATTCAGTACTTC. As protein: CASSGTLAKNIQYF.

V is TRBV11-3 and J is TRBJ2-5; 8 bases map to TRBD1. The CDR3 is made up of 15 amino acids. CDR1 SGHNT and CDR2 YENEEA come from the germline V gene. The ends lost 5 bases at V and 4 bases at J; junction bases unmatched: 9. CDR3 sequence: CASSVGGQGGETQYF. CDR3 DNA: TGTGCCAGCAGCGTCGGAGGACAGGGTGGAGAGACCCAGTACTTC.

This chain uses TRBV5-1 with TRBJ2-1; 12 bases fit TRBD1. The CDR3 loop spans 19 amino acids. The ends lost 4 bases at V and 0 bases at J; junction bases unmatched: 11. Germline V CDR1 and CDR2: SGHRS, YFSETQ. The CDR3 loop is CASSTNPGQGALSYNEQFF. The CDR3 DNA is TGCGCCAGCAGCACAAACCCGGGACAGGGGGCCCTCTCCTACAATGAGCAGTTCTTC.

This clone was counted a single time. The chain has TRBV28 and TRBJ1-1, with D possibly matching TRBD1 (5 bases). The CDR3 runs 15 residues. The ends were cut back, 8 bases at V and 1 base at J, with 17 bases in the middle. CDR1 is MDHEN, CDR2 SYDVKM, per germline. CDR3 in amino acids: CASLRPRRGNTEAFF. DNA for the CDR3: TGTGCCAGCCTGAGGCCTCGGAGGGGGAACACTGAAGCTTTCTTT.

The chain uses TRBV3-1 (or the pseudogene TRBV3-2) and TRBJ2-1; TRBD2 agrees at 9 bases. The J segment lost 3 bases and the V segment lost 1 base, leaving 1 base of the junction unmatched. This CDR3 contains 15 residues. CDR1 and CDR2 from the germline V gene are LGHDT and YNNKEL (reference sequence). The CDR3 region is CASSQGLAVYNEQFF. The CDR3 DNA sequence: TGTGCCAGCAGCCAAGGACTAGCGGTCTACAATGAGCAGTTCTTC.

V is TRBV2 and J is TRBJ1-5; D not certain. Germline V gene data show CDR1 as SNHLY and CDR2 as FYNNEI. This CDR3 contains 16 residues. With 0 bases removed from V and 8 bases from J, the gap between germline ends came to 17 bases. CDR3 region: CASSEAKSRLYEPQHF. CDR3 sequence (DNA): TGTGCCAGCAGTGAAGCGAAGAGCAGGTTATATGAGCCCCAGCATTTT.

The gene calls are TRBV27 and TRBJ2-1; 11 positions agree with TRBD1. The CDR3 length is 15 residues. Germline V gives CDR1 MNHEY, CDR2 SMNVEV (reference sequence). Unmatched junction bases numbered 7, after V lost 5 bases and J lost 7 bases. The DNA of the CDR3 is TGTGCCAGCAGTCCGGGGACAGGGGGTTTTAATGAGCAGTTCTTC. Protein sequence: CASSPGTGGFNEQFF.

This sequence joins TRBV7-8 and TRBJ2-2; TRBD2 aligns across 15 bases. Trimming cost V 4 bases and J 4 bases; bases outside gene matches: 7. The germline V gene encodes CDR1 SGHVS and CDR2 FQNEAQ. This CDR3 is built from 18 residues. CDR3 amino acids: CASSSGTSGRFGTGELFF. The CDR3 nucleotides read TGTGCCAGCAGCTCCGGGACTAGCGGGAGGTTCGGCACCGGGGAGCTGTTTTTT. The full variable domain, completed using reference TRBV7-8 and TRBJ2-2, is GAGVSQSPRYKVAKRGQDVALRCDPISGHVSLFWYQQALGQGPEFLTYFQNEAQLDKSGLPSDRFFAERPEGSVSTLKIQRTQQEDSAVYLCASSSGTSGRFGTGELFFGEGSRLTVL.